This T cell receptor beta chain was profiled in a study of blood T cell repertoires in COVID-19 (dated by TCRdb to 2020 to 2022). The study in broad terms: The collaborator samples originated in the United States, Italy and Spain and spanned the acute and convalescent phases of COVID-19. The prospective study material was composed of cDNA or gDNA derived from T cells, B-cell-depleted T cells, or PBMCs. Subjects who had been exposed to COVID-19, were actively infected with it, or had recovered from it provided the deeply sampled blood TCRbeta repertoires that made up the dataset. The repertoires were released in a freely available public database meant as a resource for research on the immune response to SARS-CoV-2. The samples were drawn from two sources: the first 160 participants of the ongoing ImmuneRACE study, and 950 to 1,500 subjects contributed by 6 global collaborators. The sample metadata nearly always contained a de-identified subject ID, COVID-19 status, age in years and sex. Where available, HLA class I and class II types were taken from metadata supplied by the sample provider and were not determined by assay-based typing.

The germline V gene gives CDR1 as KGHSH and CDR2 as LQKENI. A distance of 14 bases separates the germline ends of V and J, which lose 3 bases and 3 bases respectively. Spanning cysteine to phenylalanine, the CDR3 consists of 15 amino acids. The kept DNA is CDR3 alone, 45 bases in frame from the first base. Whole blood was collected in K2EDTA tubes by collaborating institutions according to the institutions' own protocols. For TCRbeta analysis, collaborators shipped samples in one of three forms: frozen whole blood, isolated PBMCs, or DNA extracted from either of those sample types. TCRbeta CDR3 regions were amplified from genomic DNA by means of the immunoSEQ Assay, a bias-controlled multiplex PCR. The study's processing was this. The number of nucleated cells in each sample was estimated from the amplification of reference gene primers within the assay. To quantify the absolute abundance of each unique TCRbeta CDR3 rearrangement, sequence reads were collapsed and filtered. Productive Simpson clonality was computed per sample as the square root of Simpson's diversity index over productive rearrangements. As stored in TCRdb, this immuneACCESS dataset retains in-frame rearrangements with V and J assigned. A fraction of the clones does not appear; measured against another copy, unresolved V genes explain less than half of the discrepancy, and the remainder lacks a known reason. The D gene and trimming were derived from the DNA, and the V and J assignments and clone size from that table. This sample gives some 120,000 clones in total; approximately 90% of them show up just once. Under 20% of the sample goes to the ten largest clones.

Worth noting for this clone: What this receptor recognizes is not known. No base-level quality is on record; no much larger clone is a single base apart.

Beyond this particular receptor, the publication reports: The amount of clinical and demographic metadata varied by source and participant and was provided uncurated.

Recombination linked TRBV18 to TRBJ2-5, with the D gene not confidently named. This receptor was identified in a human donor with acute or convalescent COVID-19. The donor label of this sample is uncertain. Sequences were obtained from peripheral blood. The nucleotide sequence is TGTGCCAGCTCACCCCTCCTCGGCAGGAAAGAGACCCAGTACTTC. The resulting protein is CASSPLLGRKETQYF.